One and the same sample provided the 27 T cell receptor beta chains below, sequenced in a study of identical twins (dated by TCRdb to the mid-2010s). The library was generated by 5' RACE. The sequencer was an Illumina HiSeq 2000. The public reads were reprocessed in TCRdb via fastp at Q25 and MiXCR, keeping in-frame beta chains. Merged by CDR3 protein, the rows form single entries marked with the most common genes and DNA. The sample data list hundreds of thousands of distinct CDR3 sequences, and around 8.1% of these were observed just once. Of the sample, less than 2.5% is held by the ten largest clones. These data were also filed under a second study, of yellow fever vaccine responses in identical twins.

Sample: memory (CD45RO+) T cells sorted from blood. What the cell subset or site label conveys for this sample: CD45RO+ enriched T cells. Receptors originate from a woman between 18 and 30 years old in good health.

This clonotype was detected many times. The chain couples TRBV7-3 to TRBJ2-2; D not resolved. Trimming pared 8 bases from V and 5 bases from J, leaving 15 bases between. Germline CDR1 and CDR2: SGHTA and FQGTGA. The CDR3 is 14 residues long. The CDR3 nucleotides read TGTGCCAGCGGGAAAGGGCGGTCTACCGGGGAGCTGTTTTTT. It codes for CASGKGRSTGELFF. Full variable domain (remainder filled in from reference TRBV7-3 and TRBJ2-2): GAGVSQTPSNKVTEKGKYVELRCDPISGHTALYWYRQSLGQGPEFLIYFQGTGAADDSGLPNDRFFAVRPEGSVSTLKIQRTERGDSAVYLCASGKGRSTGELFFGEGSRLTVL.

In its sample, this clonotype was seen many times. This chain links TRBV29-1 with TRBJ2-6; 8 nucleotides align to TRBD1. Germline CDR1 and CDR2: SQVTM and ANQGSEA. V dropped 7 bases and J dropped 1; count of bases not matched to a gene: 3. The CDR3 runs 14 residues. The chain's CDR3 is CSAWTGSGANVLTF. In DNA form, the CDR3 reads TGCAGCGCCTGGACAGGGTCTGGGGCCAACGTCCTGACTTTC.

This clonotype was counted only a few times. The chain carries TRBV20-1 and TRBJ2-3, with D perhaps matching TRBD2 (6 bases). The CDR3 spans 15 residues. Germline loops: CDR1 DFQATT, CDR2 SNEGSKA (reference sequence). The germline V and J ends were trimmed by 5 bases and 1 base, with 16 bases remaining between them. The CDR3 DNA is TGCAGTGCTCCCTCAGGAGGGGCCGGCACAGATACGCAGTATTTT. This gives the protein CSAPSGGAGTDTQYF.

The sample holds a few counts of this clonotype. This chain joins TRBV20-1 and TRBJ2-5, with D tentatively TRBD1 or TRBD2 (5 bases each). CDR1 is DFQATT, CDR2 SNEGSKA, per germline (reference sequence). The CDR3 has 14 amino acids. Trimming removed 6 bases at V and 6 bases at J, with 20 bases between. The CDR3 DNA sequence: TGCAGTGCCCCTTGGGGGTCCGTGTCGAAGACCCAGTACTTC. It yields the protein CSAPWGSVSKTQYF.

This rearrangement joins TRBV7-9 to TRBJ1-1, with a possible D match to TRBD1 (5 bases). This CDR3 has 13 amino acids. Per the germline V gene, CDR1 is SEHNR and CDR2 is FQNEAQ (reference sequence). Trimming cost V 5 bases and J 11 bases, with 18 bases left between them. CDR3 nucleotide sequence: TGTGCCAGCAGCCTCTTCCCCTCCGGGGGGGCTTTCTTT. Residues: CASSLFPSGGAFF.

The sample holds many counts of this clonotype. The chain recombines TRBV3-1 with TRBJ1-2, with no clear D. The CDR3 is 15 amino acids. V was trimmed by 1 base and J by 2 bases, leaving 11 bases between them. Germline values: CDR1 LGHDT, CDR2 YNNKEL (reference sequence). The chain's CDR3 is CASSQGEAGNYGYTF. CDR3 sequence (DNA): TGTGCCAGCAGCCAAGGTGAAGCTGGGAACTATGGCTACACCTTC. Full variable domain (remainder filled in from reference TRBV3-1 and TRBJ1-2): DTAVSQTPKYLVTQMGNDKSIKCEQNLGHDTMYWYKQDSKKFLKIMFSYNNKELIINETVPNRFSPKSPDKAHLNLHINSLELGDSAVYFCASSQGEAGNYGYTFGSGTRLTVV.

This clonotype was seen a handful of times. The chain carries TRBV29-1 and TRBJ2-5, with D unclear. Germline lookup yields CDR1 SQVTM and CDR2 ANQGSEA. V lost 6 bases and J 5 bases, leaving 16 bases between the germline ends. CDR3 length: 13 amino acids. CDR3: CSVDIVLGETQYF. The CDR3 region has the DNA TGCAGCGTGGATATAGTCCTCGGGGAGACCCAGTACTTC.

This clonotype was recorded many times. The chain is built from TRBV20-1 and TRBJ2-5, with TRBD2 matching over 9 bases. Unmatched junction bases numbered 10, after V lost 3 bases and J lost 5 bases. The CDR3 has 15 amino acids. CDR1 is DFQATT and CDR2 is SNEGSKA in the germline V gene (reference sequence). This CDR3 is CSARARGSGGETQYF. The CDR3 nucleotides read TGCAGTGCTAGGGCGAGGGGGAGCGGGGGGGAGACCCAGTACTTC.

This clonotype was detected a few times. CDR3 nucleotides: TGTGCCAGCAGCTTAGATGGAGGAGGGGGGGCCAGAGATACGCAGTATTTT. Translated: CASSLDGGGGARDTQYF. J is TRBJ2-3 and V is TRBV11-2, with a possible D match to TRBD2 (7 bases). V gave up 0 bases and J gave up 5 bases, with 18 bases separating them. CDR1 and CDR2 from the germline V gene are SGHAT and FQNNGV. There are 17 residues in the CDR3.

This clonotype has only a few counts. V gene TRBV5-1 combines with J gene TRBJ2-6; D possibly matches TRBD1 or TRBD2 (5 bases each). V gave up 4 bases and J gave up 0 bases, with 11 bases separating them. In germline, CDR1 is SGHRS, CDR2 YFSETQ. This CDR3 has 16 amino acids. As DNA, the CDR3 is TGCGCCAGCAGCAGGGACCGAAACTCTGGGGCCAACGTCCTGACTTTC. This gives the protein CASSRDRNSGANVLTF.

This clonotype has more than one count but fewer than ten. V is TRBV5-1 and J is TRBJ2-1; 9 bases agree with TRBD1. J gave up 7 bases and V 4 bases, and 9 bases lay outside the gene matches. The CDR3 is 15 amino acids. CDR1 is SGHRS, CDR2 YFSETQ, per germline. The chain's CDR3 is CASSPGDRVKNEQFF. The CDR3 DNA sequence: TGCGCCAGCAGCCCGGGGGACAGGGTTAAGAATGAGCAGTTCTTC. Combining the CDR3 with reference TRBV5-1 and TRBJ2-1 gives the whole variable domain KAGVTQTPRYLIKTRGQQVTLSCSPISGHRSVSWYQQTPGQGLQFLFEYFSETQRNKGNFPGRFSGRQFSNSRSEMNVSTLELGDSALYLCASSPGDRVKNEQFFGPGTRLTVL.

This clonotype has more than one count but fewer than ten. The gene calls are TRBV7-2 and TRBJ2-7; D may correspond to TRBD1 or TRBD2 (6 bases each). Germline CDR1 and CDR2: SGHTA and FQGNSA. The CDR3 runs 17 residues. The V gene lost 3 bases and the J gene lost 0 bases, with 18 bases spanning the gap. In DNA form, the CDR3 reads TGTGCCAGCAGCTTCGGTAGGGGGGCCAAAAGCTCCTACGAGCAGTACTTC. This gives the protein CASSFGRGAKSSYEQYF.

This CDR3 reads CASSQARDTQYF. Here the CDR3 DNA reads TGTGCCAGCAGCCAAGCCAGGGATACGCAGTATTTT. The chain recombines TRBV7-9 with TRBJ2-3, with D unresolved. The CDR3 consists of 12 residues. Germline V CDR1 and CDR2: SEHNR, FQNEAQ (reference sequence). The V end lost 5 bases, the J end lost 6 bases, and 9 bases lay between the germline ends. Together with reference TRBV7-9 and TRBJ2-3, the CDR3 gives the full variable domain: DTGVSQNPRHKITKRGQNVTFRCDPISEHNRLYWYRQTLGQGPEFLTYFQNEAQLEKSRLLSDRFSAERPKGSFSTLEIQRTEQGDSAMYLCASSQARDTQYFGPGTRLTVL.

This clonotype was seen repeatedly, ten times or more. The chain is built from TRBV29-1 and TRBJ2-3; 7 bases line up with TRBD2. The germline V gene encodes CDR1 SQVTM and CDR2 ANQGSEA. CDR3 length equals 14 residues. V lost 7 bases and J lost 8; bases outside the gene matches: 15. The DNA for the CDR3 is TGCAGCGCCAGGGAGGGGAGCGAAGTAGGTACGCAGTATTTT. Translating it yields CSAREGSEVGTQYF.

This clonotype was counted between two and nine times. The V call is TRBV5-5, the J call TRBJ2-2; TRBD1 or TRBD2 may be the D gene (5 bases each). CDR3 length: 15 residues. Germline CDR1 and CDR2: SGHKS and YYEKEE (reference sequence). V was pared by 7 bases and J by 1 base, with 14 bases between. The CDR3, as DNA: TGTGCCAGCCGAGAGGGGCTCCAGAACACCGGGGAGCTGTTTTTT. It encodes CASREGLQNTGELFF.

The chain carries TRBV6-1 and TRBJ2-3; 14 nucleotides line up with TRBD2. The ends lost 7 bases at V and 6 bases at J; junction bases unmatched: 6. CDR3 length: 15 amino acids. The V gene's germline CDR1 is MNHNS and CDR2 SASEGT. DNA of the CDR3: TGTGCCAGCACCCCGACTAGCGGGGGGGCGGATACGCAGTATTTT. Translating gives CASTPTSGGADTQYF.

This clonotype has a handful of counts. The chain employs TRBV18 and TRBJ2-4; D might be TRBD2 (6 bases). The germline gives CDR1 KGHSH, CDR2 LQKENI. V lost 5 bases and J lost 16, with 21 bases in between. The length of the CDR3 is 13 residues. CDR3 loop: CASSDLSRGSSYF. CDR3 nucleotide sequence: TGTGCCAGCTCAGATCTCAGCCGGGGGAGCTCATACTTC.

This chain uses TRBV9 with TRBJ2-2; weak D call: TRBD1 (5 bases). This CDR3 comprises 15 residues. V dropped 2 bases and J dropped 4 bases, with 12 bases sitting between them. The germline V gene has CDR1 SGDLS and CDR2 YYNGEE. Here the CDR3 DNA reads TGTGCCAGCAGCGTTGGGGCCAGTAGCACCGGGGAGCTGTTTTTT. Its translation: CASSVGASSTGELFF.

This clonotype was seen more than once but under ten times. V usage is TRBV4-3 and J usage is TRBJ1-4, with D perhaps matching TRBD1 (6 bases). CDR1 is LGHNA, CDR2 YSLEER, per germline. The CDR3 length is 16 residues. The V and J ends lost 0 bases and 8 bases respectively, with 16 bases between them. In nucleotides, the CDR3 is TGCGCCAGCAGCCAAGAAAGAAACAGGGCCGGAGAAAAACTGTTTTTT. Translated, it gives CASSQERNRAGEKLFF.

The chain joins TRBV27 to TRBJ2-3, with 11 positions matching TRBD2. This CDR3 has 14 residues. V lost 4 bases and J lost 4; bases outside the gene matches: 1. CDR1 and CDR2 (germline): MNHEY, SMNVEV (reference sequence). The CDR3 sequence is CASSWGLAADTQYF. The CDR3 DNA sequence: TGTGCCAGCAGTTGGGGACTAGCGGCAGATACGCAGTATTTT.

This chain joins TRBV25-1 and TRBJ2-3; 7 nucleotides line up with TRBD2. The V gene's germline CDR1 is MGHDK and CDR2 SYGVNS. The V segment lost 6 bases and the J segment 6 bases; nucleotides outside the gene matches: 15. CDR3 size: 16 residues. CDR3 coding DNA: TGTGCCAGCAGCTGGGGGGGGTCTCTTACTTACGATACGCAGTATTTT. Its protein product is CASSWGGSLTYDTQYF.

The chain is built from TRBV6-2 or TRBV6-3 and TRBJ2-3; D may be TRBD1 (5 bases). The V gene lost 0 bases and the J gene lost 4 bases, with 8 bases spanning the gap. CDR1 is MNHEY, CDR2 SVGEGT, per germline. The CDR3 loop spans 14 amino acids. Here the CDR3 DNA reads TGTGCCAGCAGTTACTCGGCAGGGCCAGATACGCAGTATTTT. It translates to CASSYSAGPDTQYF.

The sample holds a few counts of this clonotype. The chain links TRBV5-1 to TRBJ2-2; no reliable D call. This CDR3 comprises 16 residues. V lost 3 bases and J lost 0, with 12 bases in between. Germline CDR1 SGHRS, CDR2 YFSETQ. The CDR3 DNA sequence: TGCGCCAGCAGCTCCTCAGGATCAGCGAACACCGGGGAGCTGTTTTTT. This translates into CASSSSGSANTGELFF.

There are a few counts of this clonotype. This chain uses TRBV15 with TRBJ2-2; D gene ambiguous. The length of the CDR3 is 14 residues. V dropped 0 bases and J dropped 6 bases, with 8 bases sitting between them. Germline CDR1 is LNHNV and CDR2 is YYDKDF (reference sequence). The CDR3 sequence: CATSRDSEAGELFF. CDR3 nucleotides: TGTGCCACCAGCAGAGATTCTGAGGCCGGGGAGCTGTTTTTT.

This clonotype occurred many times. The chain links TRBV6-2 or TRBV6-3 to TRBJ2-2, with 7 nucleotides matching TRBD2. V gave up 7 bases and J gave up 6 bases; unmatched junction bases: 5. Per the germline V gene, CDR1 is MNHEY and CDR2 is SVGEGT. The CDR3 sequence is 13 residues long. CDR3 nucleotides: TGTGCCAGCACCCTACTAGCGTCCGGGGAGCTGTTTTTT. Its translation: CASTLLASGELFF.

The rearrangement uses TRBV28 and TRBJ2-3, with TRBD1 matching 8 bases. The CDR3 is 14 amino acids. V shed 4 bases and J 4 bases; nucleotides not matched to a gene: 4. Germline assignment: CDR1 MDHEN and CDR2 SYDVKM. DNA of the CDR3: TGTGCCAGCAGTTCGGGACAGGTCTCAGATACGCAGTATTTT. Protein product: CASSSGQVSDTQYF.

This clonotype turned up a few times. The V and J genes are TRBV7-2 and TRBJ1-6; TRBD1 might be the D (5 bases). V was shortened by 6 bases and J by 10 bases, with 10 bases between the two germline ends. Looked up from germline, CDR1 is SGHTA and CDR2 is FQGNSA. The CDR3 totals 12 residues. The CDR3 coding sequence is TGTGCCAGCAGTTTTCAGGGCTCACCCCTCCACTTT. This sequence encodes CASSFQGSPLHF.